Shown below are 20 T cell receptor beta chains from a single sample sequenced in a study of cytomegalovirus exposure and HLA in healthy donors. The PCR employed 60 Vbeta primers together with 13 Jbeta primers. Repertoires were generated with immunoSEQ multiplex PCR, while TCRdb's copy carries only in-frame clones and drops some. Seen here are 120,000 or so clones, over 60% observed once, and the top ten hold approximately 2%. The sample taken for sequencing was PBMCs. These TCRs come from a man between 18 and 29 years old in good health and CMV-seronegative.

The chain recombines TRBV1 with TRBJ2-1; TRBD2, the table's D call, was not compared with the DNA. TRBV1 is reported as a pseudogene. This CDR3 has 14 residues. CDR3 bases: TGCACCAGCAGCCGCGGAGCGGAGGTCCCTGAGCAGTTCTTC. Translating gives CTSSRGAEVPEQFF.

CDR3 sequence: CSAVTGINIQYF. The DNA for the CDR3 is TGCAGCGCTGTGACAGGGATAAACATTCAGTACTTC. V is TRBV29-1 and J is TRBJ2-4, with 7 bases fitting TRBD1. The CDR3 extends over 12 amino acids. The germline V gene encodes CDR1 SQVTM and CDR2 ANQGSEA. V dropped 7 bases and J dropped 6; count of bases not matched to a gene: 6.

The gene calls are TRBV28 and TRBJ2-7; maybe TRBD1 (8 bases). The V end was cut by 6 bases, the J end by 1 base, with 19 bases between. The germline CDR1 and CDR2 sequences are MDHEN and SYDVKM. The length of the CDR3 is 16 residues. CDR3 protein: CASRKAGQVLSYEQYF. The CDR3 bases are TGTGCCAGCAGGAAAGCGGGACAGGTGCTTTCCTACGAGCAGTACTTC. Filled out from reference TRBV28 and TRBJ2-7, the complete variable domain reads DVKVTQSSRYLVKRTGEKVFLECVQDMDHENMFWYRQDPGLGLRLIYFSYDVKMKEKGDIPEGYSVSREKKERFSLILESASTNQTSMYLCASRKAGQVLSYEQYFGPGTRLTVT.

The chain links TRBV5-4 to TRBJ2-5, with 8 bases aligning to TRBD1. With V trimmed by 4 bases and J by 3 bases, 5 bases remained unmatched. The CDR3 covers 14 residues. Germline CDR1 SGHNT, CDR2 YYREEE (reference sequence). This CDR3 is CASSTQTGEETQYF. CDR3 sequence (DNA): TGTGCCAGCAGCACCCAGACAGGGGAAGAGACCCAGTACTTC.

The chain employs TRBV2 and TRBJ1-2; 8 bases match TRBD1. Germline V lookup: CDR1 SNHLY, CDR2 FYNNEI. This CDR3 region has 13 residues. The V and J ends lost 5 bases and 4 bases, in that order; junction bases with no gene match: 3. The CDR3 loop reads CASSLTGVYGYTF. CDR3 sequence (DNA): TGTGCCAGCAGTCTGACAGGGGTCTATGGCTACACCTTC.

Details on this clone: The junction shows a germline mismatch at one end, possibly a read error. V gene TRBV7-9 combines with J gene TRBJ2-1; 7 bases align to TRBD2. This CDR3 contains 15 residues. The germline V gene has CDR1 SEHNR and CDR2 FQNEAQ (reference sequence). The DNA of the CDR3 is TGTTCCAGCAGCTTACAAGGACTAGGATGGGATGAGCAGTTCTTC. Translation: CSSSLQGLGWDEQFF.

On this clone: Other DNA sequences within the sample encode an identical CDR3. The chain combines TRBV5-6 with TRBJ1-6; TRBD1 matches 7 bases. The CDR3 runs 16 residues. Germline CDR1 SGHDT, CDR2 YYEEEE. V trimming: 4 bases; J trimming: 8 bases; junction bases outside the gene matches: 12. The CDR3 loop is CASSVLRGLIDSPLHF. CDR3 coding DNA: TGTGCCAGCAGCGTCCTTAGGGGGCTGATCGATTCACCCCTCCACTTT.

This chain joins TRBV9 and TRBJ2-3; possibly TRBD2 for D (6 bases). The CDR3 loop spans 16 amino acids. V gave up 0 bases and J gave up 1 base, with 12 bases separating them. Germline V lookup: CDR1 SGDLS, CDR2 YYNGEE. DNA of the CDR3: TGTGCCAGCAGCGTAGCTCGGCGGGAAGGCACAGATACGCAGTATTTT. It codes for CASSVARREGTDTQYF.

The gene calls are TRBV9 and TRBJ2-7; 11 bases agree with TRBD2. From germline, CDR1 is SGDLS and CDR2 YYNGEE. After removal of 1 base from V and 3 bases from J, the junction contained 3 bases not matched to a gene. The CDR3 length is 15 residues. The DNA for the CDR3 is TGTGCCAGCAGCGTAACTAGCGGGAGTTTCTACGAGCAGTACTTC. Protein product: CASSVTSGSFYEQYF.

This clone has only a few counts. The CDR3 DNA follows: TGTGCCAGCAGCGACGGGACTAGCGGGAGGGACGAGCAGTACGTC. Its translation is CASSDGTSGRDEQYV. V and J are TRBV7-9 and TRBJ2-7; TRBD2 matches 16 bases. The CDR3 is 15 residues long. The trim removed 5 bases at V and 5 bases at J, leaving 3 bases unmatched. Germline assignment: CDR1 SEHNR and CDR2 FQNEAQ (reference sequence).

This clone came up once. The chain combines TRBV7-9 with TRBJ1-1; 7 bases line up with TRBD1. The CDR3 extends over 16 amino acids. The germline gives CDR1 SEHNR, CDR2 FQNEAQ (reference sequence). Trimming at V came to 5 bases and at J to 5 bases, leaving 14 bases not matched to a gene. The CDR3 loop is CASSPRTGTWGTEAFF. The DNA of the CDR3 is TGTGCCAGCAGCCCAAGGACAGGCACATGGGGAACTGAAGCTTTCTTT. Using reference TRBV7-9 and TRBJ1-1 for the parts outside the CDR3, the full variable domain is DTGVSQNPRHKITKRGQNVTFRCDPISEHNRLYWYRQTLGQGPEFLTYFQNEAQLEKSRLLSDRFSAERPKGSFSTLEIQRTEQGDSAMYLCASSPRTGTWGTEAFFGQGTRLTVV.

The chain recombines TRBV6-5 with TRBJ1-1; D is ambiguous. This CDR3 region has 13 residues. The germline gives CDR1 MNHEY, CDR2 SVGAGI. The V and J ends lost 2 bases and 5 bases respectively, with 9 bases between them. The CDR3 here is CASSYDAGTEAFF. CDR3 DNA: TGTGCCAGCAGTTACGACGCAGGAACTGAAGCTTTCTTT.

The chain combines TRBV6-5 with TRBJ1-1; 10 nucleotides align to TRBD1. The V segment lost 2 bases and the J segment 0 bases; nucleotides outside the gene matches: 3. Germline V gene lookup returns CDR1 MNHEY and CDR2 SVGAGI. The CDR3 contains 16 residues. In DNA form, the CDR3 reads TGTGCCAGCAGTTACCGACAGGGGGCTATGAACACTGAAGCTTTCTTT. This codes for CASSYRQGAMNTEAFF.

The chain links TRBV6-1 to TRBJ2-1, with 11 bases fitting TRBD2. Germline V gives CDR1 MNHNS, CDR2 SASEGT. The CDR3 is 18 amino acids. V trimming: 1 base; J trimming: 2 bases; junction bases outside the gene matches: 7. CDR3 nucleotide sequence: TGTGCCAGCAGTGAAGATCCTAGCGGGAGGTCTCCCTACAATGAGCAGTTCTTC. It specifies CASSEDPSGRSPYNEQFF.

This sequence joins TRBV11-2 and TRBJ2-5; 12 bases are shared with TRBD2. CDR3 length: 18 amino acids. Germline CDR1 and CDR2: SGHAT and FQNNGV. V was clipped by 5 bases and J by 5 bases; unmatched bases: 15. The CDR3 here is CASSPGGKLAGGGETQYF. CDR3 nucleotides: TGTGCCAGCAGCCCGGGGGGAAAACTAGCGGGAGGAGGGGAGACCCAGTACTTC.

V gene TRBV7-3 combines with J gene TRBJ1-2; D call uncertain. CDR3 length: 13 amino acids. Germline CDR1 and CDR2: SGHTA and FQGTGA. Between the trimmed V and J ends, which lost 5 bases and 3 bases, there was a span of 10 bases. CDR3: CASSPEGYYGYTF. As DNA, the CDR3 is TGTGCCAGCAGCCCAGAGGGATACTATGGCTACACCTTC.

This rearrangement joins TRBV6-5 to TRBJ2-1; 7 bases fit TRBD1. This CDR3 spans 12 amino acids. Trimming removed 6 bases from V and 5 bases from J; junction bases left unmatched: 1. Germline V gives CDR1 MNHEY, CDR2 SVGAGI. CDR3 sequence: CASRQGNNEQFF. In DNA, the CDR3 is TGTGCCAGCAGACAGGGGAACAATGAGCAGTTCTTC.

The V and J genes are TRBV19 and TRBJ1-2; maybe TRBD1 (5 bases). CDR1 LNHDA and CDR2 SQIVND come from the germline V gene (reference sequence). This CDR3 has 14 residues. Deletions cut 4 bases from V and 8 bases from J, with 17 bases between. CDR3 nucleotides: TGTGCCAGTAGTACGCAATCAGGGTCGGGCGGCTACACCTTC. This codes for CASSTQSGSGGYTF.

The chain recombines TRBV7-6 with TRBJ1-1, with 8 bases aligning to TRBD1. This CDR3 region has 13 residues. CDR1 is SGHVS and CDR2 is FNYEAQ in the germline V gene. Trimming at V came to 5 bases and at J to 5 bases, leaving 4 bases not matched to a gene. For the CDR3, the DNA is TGTGCCAGCAGCACCCGACAGGGGACTGAAGCTTTCTTT. Translated, it gives CASSTRQGTEAFF.

The chain uses TRBV19 and TRBJ2-2; D call uncertain. Trimming left V 8 bases short and J 2 bases short, with 15 bases between. The CDR3 runs 15 residues. Germline V gives CDR1 LNHDA, CDR2 SQIVND (reference sequence). CDR3 DNA sequence: TGTGCCAGTGGATCAGGCGCCCTCAACACCGGGGAGCTGTTTTTT. It specifies CASGSGALNTGELFF.